This TCR beta chain was profiled in a study of control samples from healthy donors and cancer patients. The CDR3 sequence is 14 residues long. Losses at the gene ends were 5 bases for V and 2 bases for J; bases not matched to a gene: 2. The V gene's germline CDR1 is SGDLS and CDR2 YYNGEE. Generated by immunoSEQ multiplex PCR, the TCRdb table keeps only in-frame clones and is missing some. Of hundreds of thousands of clones listed, more than 65% were seen once; the top ten hold roughly 14%. V and J are TRBV9 and TRBJ1-3; 9 bases line up with TRBD1. The sequenced material came from PBMCs. The clonotype comes from a woman aged 55-70 years with lung cancer. CDR3 loop: CASSRDRAGNTIYF. The CDR3 region has the DNA TGTGCCAGCAGTAGGGACAGGGCTGGAAACACCATATATTTT.